The 7 T cell receptor beta chains listed next were all sequenced from one sample in a study of blood T cell repertoires in COVID-19. The method was immunoSEQ multiplex PCR; TCRdb's version includes in-frame clones alone and lacks a portion of them. The repertoire holds 150,000 to 200,000 clones, with 85% as singletons. The sequenced material came from peripheral blood. These receptor sequences come from a human donor with acute or convalescent COVID-19. The donor label of this sample is uncertain.

This chain links TRBV19 with TRBJ2-2; 13 positions match TRBD2. V dropped 2 bases and J dropped 7; count of bases not matched to a gene: 1. The germline V gene has CDR1 LNHDA and CDR2 SQIVND (reference sequence). The CDR3 loop spans 15 amino acids. The CDR3 here is CASSIRTSGGGELFF. The DNA of the CDR3 is TGTGCCAGTAGTATAAGGACTAGCGGGGGCGGGGAGCTGTTTTTT. The whole variable domain, remainder taken from reference TRBV19 and TRBJ2-2, is DGGITQSPKYLFRKEGQNVTLSCEQNLNHDAMYWYRQDPGQGLRLIYYSQIVNDFQKGDIAEGYSVSREKKESFPLTVTSAQKNPTAFYLCASSIRTSGGGELFFGEGSRLTVL.

This clone was recorded only once. This chain links TRBV11-3 with TRBJ2-2, with a possible D match to TRBD2 (6 bases). Trimming stripped 5 bases from V and 4 bases from J, with 17 bases between. Germline assignment: CDR1 SGHNT and CDR2 YENEEA. CDR3 length: 16 amino acids. Here the CDR3 reads CASSVRPTRTTGELFF. The CDR3 DNA is TGTGCCAGCAGCGTCCGCCCGACTAGAACCACCGGGGAGCTGTTTTTT.

A note on this clone: Other DNA sequences from this sample encode an identical CDR3 as well. V is TRBV7-2 and J is TRBJ2-7, with a weak D call TRBD2 (6 bases). Trimming took 5 bases from V and 3 from J, leaving 14 bases between them. CDR3 length equals 14 residues. Germline CDR1 reads SGHTA; CDR2 reads FQGNSA. In nucleotides, the CDR3 is TGTGCCAGCAGCCCCGGTACCGGGGGCTACGAGCAGTACTTC. Translating it yields CASSPGTGGYEQYF.

This clone was seen only once. This sequence joins TRBV5-5 and TRBJ1-5, with D hard to call. Trimming shortened V by 4 bases and J by 6 bases, and 20 bases separated the two germline ends. This CDR3 has 16 residues. Germline assignment: CDR1 SGHKS and CDR2 YYEKEE (reference sequence). CDR3 region: CASSGAGSQDAQPQHF. CDR3 in DNA: TGTGCCAGCAGCGGCGCAGGCAGTCAGGATGCTCAGCCCCAGCATTTT.

This clone occurred a few times. The chain carries TRBV9 and TRBJ2-2; TRBD1 might be the D (6 bases). Per the germline V gene, CDR1 is SGDLS and CDR2 is YYNGEE. CDR3 length: 14 residues. The ends were cut back, 4 bases at V and 3 bases at J, with 10 bases in the middle. The CDR3 DNA follows: TGTGCCAGCAGCTCGACAGGACACACCGGGGAGCTGTTTTTT. Its translation is CASSSTGHTGELFF.

J is TRBJ1-1 and V is TRBV29-1; 10 bases are a match to TRBD1. Per the germline V gene, CDR1 is SQVTM and CDR2 is ANQGSEA. The CDR3 is 15 residues long. CDR3 region: CTAGTGVGARTEAFF. For the CDR3, the DNA is TGCACCGCCGGGACAGGGGTCGGTGCACGCACTGAAGCTTTCTTT.

The rearrangement links TRBV6-6 to TRBJ2-7, with 7 nucleotides matching TRBD1. This CDR3 spans 13 amino acids. The V and J ends lost 6 bases and 2 bases, in that order; junction bases with no gene match: 4. CDR1 and CDR2 (germline): MNHNY, SVGAGI (reference sequence). This CDR3 reads CASRPGGAYEQYF. The CDR3 DNA is TGTGCCAGCAGGCCAGGGGGAGCCTACGAGCAGTACTTC.